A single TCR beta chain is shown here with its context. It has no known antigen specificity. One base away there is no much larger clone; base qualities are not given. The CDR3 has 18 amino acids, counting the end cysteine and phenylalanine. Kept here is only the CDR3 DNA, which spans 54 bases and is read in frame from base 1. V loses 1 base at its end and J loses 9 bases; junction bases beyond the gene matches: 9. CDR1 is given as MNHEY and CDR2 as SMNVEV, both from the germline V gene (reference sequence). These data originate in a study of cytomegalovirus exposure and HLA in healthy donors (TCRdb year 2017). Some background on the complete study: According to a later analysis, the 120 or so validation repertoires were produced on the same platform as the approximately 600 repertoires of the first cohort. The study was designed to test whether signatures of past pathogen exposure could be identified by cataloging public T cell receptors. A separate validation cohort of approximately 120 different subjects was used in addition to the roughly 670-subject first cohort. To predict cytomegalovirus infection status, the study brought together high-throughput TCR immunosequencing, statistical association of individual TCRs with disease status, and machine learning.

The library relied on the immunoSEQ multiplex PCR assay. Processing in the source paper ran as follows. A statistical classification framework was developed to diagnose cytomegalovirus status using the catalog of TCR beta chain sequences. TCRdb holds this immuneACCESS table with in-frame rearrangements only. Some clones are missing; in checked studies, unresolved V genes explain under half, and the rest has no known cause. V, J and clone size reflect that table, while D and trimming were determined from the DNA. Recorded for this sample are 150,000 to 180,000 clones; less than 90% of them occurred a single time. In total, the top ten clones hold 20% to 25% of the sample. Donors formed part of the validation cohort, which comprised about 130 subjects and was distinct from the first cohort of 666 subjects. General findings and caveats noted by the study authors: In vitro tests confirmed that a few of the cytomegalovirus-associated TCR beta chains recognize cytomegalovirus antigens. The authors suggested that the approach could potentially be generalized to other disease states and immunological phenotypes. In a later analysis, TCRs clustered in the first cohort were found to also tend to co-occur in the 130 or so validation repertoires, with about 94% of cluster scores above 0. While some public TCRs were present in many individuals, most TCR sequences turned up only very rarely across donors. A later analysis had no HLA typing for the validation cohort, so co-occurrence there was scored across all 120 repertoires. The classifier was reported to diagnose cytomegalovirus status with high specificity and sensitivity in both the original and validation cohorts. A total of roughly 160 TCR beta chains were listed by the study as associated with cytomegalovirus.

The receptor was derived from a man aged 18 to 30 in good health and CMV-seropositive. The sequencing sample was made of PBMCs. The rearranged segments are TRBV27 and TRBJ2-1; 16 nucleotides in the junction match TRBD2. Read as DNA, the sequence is TGTGCCAGCAGTTTATTAGCCCCGGGACTAGCGGGGGGGCTTGAGCAGTTCTTC. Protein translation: CASSLLAPGLAGGLEQFF.